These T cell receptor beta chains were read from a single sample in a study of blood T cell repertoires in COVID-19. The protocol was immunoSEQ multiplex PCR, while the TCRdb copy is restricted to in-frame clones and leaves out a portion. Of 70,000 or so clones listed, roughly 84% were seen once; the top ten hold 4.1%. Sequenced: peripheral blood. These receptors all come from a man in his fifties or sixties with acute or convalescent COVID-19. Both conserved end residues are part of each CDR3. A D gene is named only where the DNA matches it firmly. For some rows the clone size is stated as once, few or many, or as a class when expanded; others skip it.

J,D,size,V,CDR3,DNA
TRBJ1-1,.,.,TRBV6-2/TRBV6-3,CASSPAGNTEAFF,TGTGCCAGCAGTCCCGCGGGGAACACTGAAGCTTTCTTT
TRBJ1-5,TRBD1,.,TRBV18,CASSLSTGEPQHF,TGTGCCAGCTCACTTTCGACAGGGGAGCCCCAGCATTTT
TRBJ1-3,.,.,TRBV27,CASSLLSGNTIYF,TGTGCCAGCAGTTTATTGTCGGGAAACACCATATATTTT
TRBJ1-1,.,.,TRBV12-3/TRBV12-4,CASSQNTEAFF,TGTGCCAGCAGCCAGAACACTGAAGCTTTCTTT
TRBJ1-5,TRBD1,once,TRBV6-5,CASGSGTGLNQPQHF,TGTGCCAGCGGTTCCGGGACAGGGCTCAATCAGCCCCAGCATTTT
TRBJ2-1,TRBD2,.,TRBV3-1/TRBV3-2,CANLKRGAPYNEQFF,TGTGCCAACCTCAAGCGGGGGGCCCCCTACAATGAGCAGTTCTTC
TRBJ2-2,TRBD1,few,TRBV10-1,CASSGTGGTGELFF,TGCGCCAGCAGTGGGACAGGGGGCACCGGGGAGCTGTTTTTT
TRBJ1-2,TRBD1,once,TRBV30,CVWSGTGEDGYTF,TGTGTCTGGAGTGGGACAGGGGAAGATGGCTACACCTTC
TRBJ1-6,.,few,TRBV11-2,CASSLRTLNSPLHF,TGTGCCAGCAGCTTAAGGACACTTAATTCACCCCTCCACTTT
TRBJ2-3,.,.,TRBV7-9,CASSLGAGITDTQYF,TGTGCCAGCAGCCTCGGGGCGGGAATTACAGATACGCAGTATTTT
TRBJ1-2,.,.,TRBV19,CASSPRGGYGYTF,TGTGCCAGTAGTCCCCGCGGGGGCTATGGCTACACCTTC